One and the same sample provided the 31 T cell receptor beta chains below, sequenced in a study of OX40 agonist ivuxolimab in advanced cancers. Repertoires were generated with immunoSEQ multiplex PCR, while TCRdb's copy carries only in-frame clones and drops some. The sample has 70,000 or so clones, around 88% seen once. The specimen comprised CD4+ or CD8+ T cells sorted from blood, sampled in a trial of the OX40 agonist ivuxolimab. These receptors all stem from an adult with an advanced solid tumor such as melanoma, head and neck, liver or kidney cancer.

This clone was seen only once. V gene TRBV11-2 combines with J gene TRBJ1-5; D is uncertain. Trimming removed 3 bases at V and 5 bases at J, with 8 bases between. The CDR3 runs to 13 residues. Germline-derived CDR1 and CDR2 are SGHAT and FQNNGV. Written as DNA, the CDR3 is TGTGCCAGCAGCTTCTCTTCGTATCAGCCCCAGCATTTT. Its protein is CASSFSSYQPQHF.

CDR3 protein: CASSGTGVNTQYF. The CDR3 nucleotides are TGTGCCAGCAGTGGGACAGGGGTAAATACGCAGTATTTT. V gene TRBV6-1 combines with J gene TRBJ2-3; 9 bases fit TRBD1. Germline-derived CDR1 and CDR2 are MNHNS and SASEGT. This CDR3 comprises 13 residues. J was trimmed by 7 bases and V by 4 bases; bases with no gene match: 3.

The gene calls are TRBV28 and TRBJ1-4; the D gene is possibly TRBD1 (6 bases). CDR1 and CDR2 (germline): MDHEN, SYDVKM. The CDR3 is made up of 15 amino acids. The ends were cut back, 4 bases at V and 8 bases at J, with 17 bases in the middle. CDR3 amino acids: CASSYEGGRVEKLFF. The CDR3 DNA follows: TGTGCCAGCAGTTATGAAGGGGGGCGCGTAGAAAAACTGTTTTTT.

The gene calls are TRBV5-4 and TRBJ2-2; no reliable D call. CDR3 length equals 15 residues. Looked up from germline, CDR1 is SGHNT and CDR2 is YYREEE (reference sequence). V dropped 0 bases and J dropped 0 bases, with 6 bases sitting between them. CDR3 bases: TGTGCCAGCAGCTTGGGCACTTCGAACACCGGGGAGCTGTTTTTT. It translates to CASSLGTSNTGELFF. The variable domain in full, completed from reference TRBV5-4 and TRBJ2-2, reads ETGVTQSPTHLIKTRGQQVTLRCSSQSGHNTVSWYQQALGQGPQFIFQYYREEENGRGNFPPRFSGLQFPNYSSELNVNALELDDSALYLCASSLGTSNTGELFFGEGSRLTVL.

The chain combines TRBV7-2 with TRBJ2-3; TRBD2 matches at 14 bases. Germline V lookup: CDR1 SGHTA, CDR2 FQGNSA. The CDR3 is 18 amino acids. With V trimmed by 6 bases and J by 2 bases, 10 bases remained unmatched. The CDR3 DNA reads TGTGCCAGCAGTCAGGATGGGACTAGCGGGAGCTACACAGATACGCAGTATTTT. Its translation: CASSQDGTSGSYTDTQYF. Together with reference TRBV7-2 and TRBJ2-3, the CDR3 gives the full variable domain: GAGVSQSPSNKVTEKGKDVELRCDPISGHTALYWYRQSLGQGLEFLIYFQGNSAPDKSGLPSDRFSAERTGGSVSTLTIQRTQQEDSAVYLCASSQDGTSGSYTDTQYFGPGTRLTVL.

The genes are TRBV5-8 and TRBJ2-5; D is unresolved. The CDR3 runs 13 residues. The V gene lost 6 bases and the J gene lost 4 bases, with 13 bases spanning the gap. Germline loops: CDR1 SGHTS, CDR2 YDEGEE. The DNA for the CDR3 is TGTGCCAGCACTCTAAGGGTTGGAGAGACCCAGTACTTC. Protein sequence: CASTLRVGETQYF.

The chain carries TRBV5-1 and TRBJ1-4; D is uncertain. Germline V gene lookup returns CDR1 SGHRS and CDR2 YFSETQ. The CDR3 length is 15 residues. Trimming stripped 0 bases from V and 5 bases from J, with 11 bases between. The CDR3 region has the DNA TGCGCCAGCAGCTTGGAGTCCGGGTGGAATGAAAAACTGTTTTTT. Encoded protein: CASSLESGWNEKLFF.

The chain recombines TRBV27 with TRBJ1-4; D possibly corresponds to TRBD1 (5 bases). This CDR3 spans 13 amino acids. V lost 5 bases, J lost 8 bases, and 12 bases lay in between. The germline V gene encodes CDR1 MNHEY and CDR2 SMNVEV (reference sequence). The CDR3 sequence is CASSLRGEEKLFF. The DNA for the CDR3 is TGTGCCAGCAGTCTAAGGGGCGAGGAAAAACTGTTTTTT.

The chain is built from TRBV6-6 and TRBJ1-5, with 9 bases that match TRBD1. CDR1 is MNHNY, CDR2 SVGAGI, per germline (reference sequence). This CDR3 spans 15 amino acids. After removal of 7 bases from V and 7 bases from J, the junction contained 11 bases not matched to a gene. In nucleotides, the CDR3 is TGTGCCAGCACATCATTGGACAGGGGCGGCCAGCCCCAGCATTTT. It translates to CASTSLDRGGQPQHF.

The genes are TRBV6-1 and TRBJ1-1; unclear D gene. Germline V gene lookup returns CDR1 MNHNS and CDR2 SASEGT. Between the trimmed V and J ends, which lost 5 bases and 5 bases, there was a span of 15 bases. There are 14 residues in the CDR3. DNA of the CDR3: TGTGCCAGCAGTTCGGACCCCCTGGGGACTGAAGCTTTCTTT. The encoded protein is CASSSDPLGTEAFF.

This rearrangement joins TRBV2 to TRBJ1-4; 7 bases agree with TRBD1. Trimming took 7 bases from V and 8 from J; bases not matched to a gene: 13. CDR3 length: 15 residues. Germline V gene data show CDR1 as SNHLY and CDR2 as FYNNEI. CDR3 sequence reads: CASNTGVGGMEKLFF. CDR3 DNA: TGTGCCAGCAATACAGGGGTAGGCGGGATGGAAAAACTGTTTTTT.

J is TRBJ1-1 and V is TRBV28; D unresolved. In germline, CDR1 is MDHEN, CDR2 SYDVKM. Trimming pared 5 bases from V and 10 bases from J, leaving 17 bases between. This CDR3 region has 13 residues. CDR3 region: CASSESSTYRAFF. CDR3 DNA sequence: TGTGCCAGCAGTGAATCGTCGACCTACAGAGCTTTCTTT.

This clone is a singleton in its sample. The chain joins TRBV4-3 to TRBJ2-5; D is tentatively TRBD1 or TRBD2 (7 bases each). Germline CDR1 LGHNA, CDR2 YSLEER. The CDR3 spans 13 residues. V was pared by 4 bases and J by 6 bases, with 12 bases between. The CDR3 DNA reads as TGCGCCAGCAGCCGACAGGGAGGGAAGACCCAGTACTTC. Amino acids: CASSRQGGKTQYF.

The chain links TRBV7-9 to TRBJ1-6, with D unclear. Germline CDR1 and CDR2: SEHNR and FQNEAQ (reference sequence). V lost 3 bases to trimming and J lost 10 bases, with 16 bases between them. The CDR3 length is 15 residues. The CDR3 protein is CASSFNPNQGSPLHF. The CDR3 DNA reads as TGTGCCAGCAGCTTTAACCCAAACCAAGGCTCACCCCTCCACTTT.

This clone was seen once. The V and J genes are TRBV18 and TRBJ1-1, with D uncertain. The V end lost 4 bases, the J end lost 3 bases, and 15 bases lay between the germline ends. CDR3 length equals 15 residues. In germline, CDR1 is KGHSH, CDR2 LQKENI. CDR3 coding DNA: TGTGCCAGCTCACTTTTTAAGACAAGGGACACTGAAGCTTTCTTT. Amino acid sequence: CASSLFKTRDTEAFF.

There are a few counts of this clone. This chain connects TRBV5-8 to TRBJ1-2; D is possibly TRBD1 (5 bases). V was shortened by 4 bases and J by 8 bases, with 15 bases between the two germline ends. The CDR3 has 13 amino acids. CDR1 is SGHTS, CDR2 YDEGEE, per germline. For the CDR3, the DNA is TGTGCCAGCAGCCGCCGGGGCCGCCAGGGCTACACCTTC. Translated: CASSRRGRQGYTF.

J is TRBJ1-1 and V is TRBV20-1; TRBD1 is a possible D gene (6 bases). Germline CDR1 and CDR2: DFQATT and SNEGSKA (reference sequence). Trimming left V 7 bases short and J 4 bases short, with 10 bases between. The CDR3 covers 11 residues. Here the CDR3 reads CSVQGVTEAFF. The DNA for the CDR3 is TGCAGTGTACAGGGAGTCACTGAAGCTTTCTTT.

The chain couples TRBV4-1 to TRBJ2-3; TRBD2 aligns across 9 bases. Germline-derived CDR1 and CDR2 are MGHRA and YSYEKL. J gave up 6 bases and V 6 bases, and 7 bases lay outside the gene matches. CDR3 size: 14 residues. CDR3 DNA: TGCGCCAGCAGTCCCGGGACTAGCCCCGATACGCAGTATTTT. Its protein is CASSPGTSPDTQYF.

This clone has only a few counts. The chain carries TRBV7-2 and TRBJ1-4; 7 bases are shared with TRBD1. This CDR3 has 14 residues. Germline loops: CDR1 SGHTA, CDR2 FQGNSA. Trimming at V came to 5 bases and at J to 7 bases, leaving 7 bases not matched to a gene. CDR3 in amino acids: CASSTDRSGEKLFF. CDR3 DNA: TGTGCCAGCAGCACGGACAGGAGCGGTGAAAAACTGTTTTTT.

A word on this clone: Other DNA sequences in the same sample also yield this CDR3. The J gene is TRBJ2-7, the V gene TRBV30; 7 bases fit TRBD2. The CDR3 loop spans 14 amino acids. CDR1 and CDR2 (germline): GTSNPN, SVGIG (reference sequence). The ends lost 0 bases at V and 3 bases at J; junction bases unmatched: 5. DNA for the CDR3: TGTGCCTGGAGTGTGAGCGGGGCAAACTACGAGCAGTACTTC. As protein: CAWSVSGANYEQYF.

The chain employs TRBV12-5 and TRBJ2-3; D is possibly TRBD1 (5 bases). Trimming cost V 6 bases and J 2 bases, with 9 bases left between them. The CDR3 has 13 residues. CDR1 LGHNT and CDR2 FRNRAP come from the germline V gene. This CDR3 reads CASGKDITDTQYF. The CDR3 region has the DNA TGTGCTAGTGGCAAGGACATCACAGATACGCAGTATTTT.

CDR3 DNA: TGCGCCAGCAGCCGAAGAGGGACGGACTATGGCTACACCTTC. As protein: CASSRRGTDYGYTF. The chain carries TRBV4-1 and TRBJ1-2, with D possibly TRBD1 on 5 matching bases. The V end lost 4 bases, the J end lost 3 bases, and 12 bases lay between the germline ends. CDR1 is MGHRA and CDR2 is YSYEKL in the germline V gene. This CDR3 has 14 amino acids.

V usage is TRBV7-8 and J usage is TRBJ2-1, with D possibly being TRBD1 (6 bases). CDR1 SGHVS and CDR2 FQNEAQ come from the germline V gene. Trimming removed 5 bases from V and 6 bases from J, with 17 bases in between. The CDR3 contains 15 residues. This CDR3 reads CASSTRTEFGNEQFF. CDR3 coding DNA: TGTGCCAGCAGCACACGGACAGAGTTTGGCAATGAGCAGTTCTTC. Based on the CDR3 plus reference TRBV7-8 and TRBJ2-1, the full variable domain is GAGVSQSPRYKVAKRGQDVALRCDPISGHVSLFWYQQALGQGPEFLTYFQNEAQLDKSGLPSDRFFAERPEGSVSTLKIQRTQQEDSAVYLCASSTRTEFGNEQFFGPGTRLTVL.

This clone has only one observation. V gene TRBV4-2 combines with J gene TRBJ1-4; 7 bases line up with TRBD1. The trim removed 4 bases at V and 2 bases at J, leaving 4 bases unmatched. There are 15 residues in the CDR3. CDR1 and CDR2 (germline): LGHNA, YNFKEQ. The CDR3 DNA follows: TGTGCCAGCAGCCCTCAGGGACAGACTAATGAAAAACTGTTTTTT. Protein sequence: CASSPQGQTNEKLFF.

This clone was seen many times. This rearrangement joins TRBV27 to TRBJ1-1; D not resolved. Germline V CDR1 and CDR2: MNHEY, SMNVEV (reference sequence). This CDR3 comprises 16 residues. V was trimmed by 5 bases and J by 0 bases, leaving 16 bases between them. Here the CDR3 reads CASSKRPTFMNTEAFF. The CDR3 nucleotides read TGTGCCAGCAGTAAGCGCCCGACCTTTATGAACACTGAAGCTTTCTTT.

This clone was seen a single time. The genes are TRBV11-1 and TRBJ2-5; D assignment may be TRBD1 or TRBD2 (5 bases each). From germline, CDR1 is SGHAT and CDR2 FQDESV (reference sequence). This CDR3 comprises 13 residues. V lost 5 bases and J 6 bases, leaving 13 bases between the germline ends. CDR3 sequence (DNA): TGTGCCAGCAGCCGGGACCTGAGGAAGACCCAGTACTTC. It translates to CASSRDLRKTQYF.

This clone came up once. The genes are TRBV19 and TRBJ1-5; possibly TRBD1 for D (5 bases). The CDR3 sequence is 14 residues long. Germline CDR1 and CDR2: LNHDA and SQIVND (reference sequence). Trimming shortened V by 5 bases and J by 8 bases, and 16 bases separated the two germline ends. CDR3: CASSGNQGREPQHF. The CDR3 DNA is TGTGCCAGTAGTGGAAACCAAGGCAGGGAGCCCCAGCATTTT.

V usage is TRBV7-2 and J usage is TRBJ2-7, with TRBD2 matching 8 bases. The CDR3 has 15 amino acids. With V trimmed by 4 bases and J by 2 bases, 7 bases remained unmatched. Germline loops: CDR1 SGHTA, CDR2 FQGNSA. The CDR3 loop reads CASSSGGTATYEQYF. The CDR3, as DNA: TGTGCCAGCAGCTCGGGGGGGACGGCCACCTACGAGCAGTACTTC.

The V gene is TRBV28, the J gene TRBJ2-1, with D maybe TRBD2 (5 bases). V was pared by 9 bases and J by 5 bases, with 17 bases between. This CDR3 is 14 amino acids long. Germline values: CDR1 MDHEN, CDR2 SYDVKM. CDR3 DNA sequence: TGTGCCAGTGCAACCCCCGGGAAAAACAATGAGCAGTTCTTC. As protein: CASATPGKNNEQFF.

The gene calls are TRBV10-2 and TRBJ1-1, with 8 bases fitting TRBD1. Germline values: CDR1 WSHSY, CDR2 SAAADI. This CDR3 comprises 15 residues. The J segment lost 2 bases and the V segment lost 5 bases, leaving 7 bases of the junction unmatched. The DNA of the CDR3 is TGCGCCAGCAGTCTCCACAGGGGGAGAAACACTGAAGCTTTCTTT. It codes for CASSLHRGRNTEAFF.

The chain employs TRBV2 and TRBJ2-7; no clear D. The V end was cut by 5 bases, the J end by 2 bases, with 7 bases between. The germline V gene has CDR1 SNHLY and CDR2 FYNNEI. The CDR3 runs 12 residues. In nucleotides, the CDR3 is TGTGCCAGCAGTACACTAACCTACGAGCAGTACTTC. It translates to CASSTLTYEQYF. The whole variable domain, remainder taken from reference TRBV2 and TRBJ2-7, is EPEVTQTPSHQVTQMGQEVILRCVPISNHLYFYWYRQILGQKVEFLVSFYNNEISEKSEIFDDQFSVERPDGSNFTLKIRSTKLEDSAMYFCASSTLTYEQYFGPGTRLTVT.